This TCR beta chain is drawn from a study of vaccination effects on CD4 cells after COVID-19. Profiling relied on immunoSEQ multiplex PCR, and the TCRdb table lists in-frame clones only, not all of them. The sample lists around 50,000 clones, 65% to 80% seen once, with approximately 5% in the top ten. Looked up from germline, CDR1 is LGHDT and CDR2 is YNNKEL (reference sequence). Trimming stripped 0 bases from V and 1 base from J, with 9 bases between. This CDR3 has 16 amino acids. At the end of less than 12 days of culture, CD4+ T cells were isolated. Notes on this clone: Antigen specificity is unknown.

This clonotype was obtained from a human donor who received a COVID-19 vaccine. J is TRBJ1-4 and V is TRBV3-1 (or the pseudogene TRBV3-2); the D is unclear. The starting material was CD4+ T cells from PBMCs cultured without peptide, obtained before COVID-19 vaccination. The CDR3 bases are TGTGCCAGCAGCCAAGAGGGGTATGGAACTAATGAAAAACTGTTTTTT. Residues: CASSQEGYGTNEKLFF.